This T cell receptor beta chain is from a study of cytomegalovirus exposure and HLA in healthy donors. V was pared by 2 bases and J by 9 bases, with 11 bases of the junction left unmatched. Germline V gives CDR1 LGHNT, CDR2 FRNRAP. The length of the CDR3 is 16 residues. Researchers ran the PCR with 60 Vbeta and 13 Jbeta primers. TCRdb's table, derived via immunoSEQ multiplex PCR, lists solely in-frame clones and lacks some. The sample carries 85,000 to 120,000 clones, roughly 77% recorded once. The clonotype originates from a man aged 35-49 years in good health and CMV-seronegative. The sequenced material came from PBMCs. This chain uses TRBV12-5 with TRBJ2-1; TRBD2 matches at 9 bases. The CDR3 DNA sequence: TGTGCTAGTGGTTTGCAGCGGGGGGCCGAAGGGTCTGAGCAGTTCTTC. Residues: CASGLQRGAEGSEQFF.